This is a list of T cell receptor beta chains from one sample in a study of spatial heterogeneity in lung cancer. TCRdb reprocessed the 5' RACE reads with MiXCR, giving one entry per CDR3 protein. The sample holds about 9,200 distinct CDR3 sequences, 6.5% to 8% seen once. The sequenced sample was PBMCs, obtained at surgery. These receptors were taken from a female donor with early-stage non-small cell lung cancer. Each CDR3 is given with its conserved first and last residue.

v_gene	j_gene	CDR3aa
TRBV5-8	TRBJ2-6	CASSLIVATSGANVLTF
TRBV27	TRBJ2-7	CASTPNWDTESSYEQYF
TRBV20-1	TRBJ1-2	CSALPDSNYGYTF
TRBV6-6	TRBJ1-2	CASSYSQTGPNYGYTF
TRBV5-6	TRBJ1-4	CASSLPPAQGTEKLFF
TRBV12-3/TRBV12-4	TRBJ2-1	CASSRGGSTGVNEQFF
TRBV27	TRBJ2-7	CASSIGTPGYEQYF
TRBV29-1	TRBJ1-4	CSVTSGTDHNEKLFF
TRBV7-6	TRBJ2-1	CASSLWASHEQFF
TRBV11-3	TRBJ2-2	CASSLGTDTGELFF
TRBV6-5	TRBJ1-6	CASSYTALGNSPLHF
TRBV3-1	TRBJ2-3	CASSQGVNTDTQYF
TRBV20-1	TRBJ2-7	CSARSRIYEQYF
TRBV24-1	TRBJ1-2	CATSGDSYGYTF
TRBV20-1	TRBJ1-5	CSARALQGSNQPQHF
TRBV5-4	TRBJ2-7	CASSLGAGPPYEQYF
TRBV20-1	TRBJ1-1	CSAVMNTEAFF
TRBV6-2/TRBV6-3	TRBJ2-7	CASNIAGGSYEQYF
TRBV19	TRBJ2-1	CASSILTSGSNNEQFF
TRBV5-1	TRBJ2-1	CASSLNRLAGGNEQFF
TRBV6-2/TRBV6-3	TRBJ2-5	CASRKSGSRRETQYF
TRBV12-3/TRBV12-4	TRBJ2-5	CASSLFTGSETQYF
TRBV5-1	TRBJ1-5	CASSSGLSTDNQPQHF
TRBV12-2	TRBJ1-4	CASRLETALMIGKLFF
TRBV23-1	TRBJ2-3	CASSQPSGRPYTQYF
TRBV18	TRBJ1-1	CASSPPGNRHTEAFF
TRBV6-1	TRBJ2-5	CASSEARGGNQETQYF
TRBV20-1	TRBJ2-1	CSARRLAEIHNEQFF
TRBV29-1	TRBJ1-2	CSVEGPGQVYGYTF
TRBV5-1	TRBJ1-1	CASHGQGASEAFF